One sample yielded the 19 T cell receptor beta chains listed below, sequenced in a study of blood T cell repertoires in COVID-19. TCRdb's copy holds only in-frame clones and misses some; the assay was immunoSEQ multiplex PCR. The sample has approximately 160,000 clones; approximately 80% are singletons. The specimen was peripheral blood. The receptors shown here come from an elderly woman with active or convalescent COVID-19.

There are a few counts of this clone. The V gene is TRBV28, the J gene TRBJ1-1; D gene ambiguous. The CDR3 extends over 15 amino acids. Trimming took off 8 bases at V and 1 base at J, with 17 bases between the two ends. CDR1 and CDR2 from the germline V gene are MDHEN and SYDVKM. Written as DNA, the CDR3 is TGTGCCAGCTCAACGGAGGGTCTCGGGAACACTGAAGCTTTCTTT. Amino acid sequence: CASSTEGLGNTEAFF.

The chain recombines TRBV5-6 with TRBJ1-3, with 7 bases fitting TRBD1. The V gene end was trimmed by 4 bases and the J gene end by 1 base; junction bases not matched to a gene: 2. Germline V gene data show CDR1 as SGHDT and CDR2 as YYEEEE. This CDR3 has 14 amino acids. The DNA of the CDR3 is TGTGCCAGCAGCCCACAGGGGTCTGGAAACACCATATATTTT. This gives the protein CASSPQGSGNTIYF.

The chain uses TRBV5-1 and TRBJ1-5, with 8 bases fitting TRBD1. Trimming cost V 0 bases and J 4 bases; bases outside gene matches: 3. The CDR3 covers 15 residues. CDR1 SGHRS and CDR2 YFSETQ come from the germline V gene. CDR3 nucleotides: TGCGCCAGCAGCTTGGCGGGACAGGTGAATCAGCCCCAGCATTTT. This sequence encodes CASSLAGQVNQPQHF.

This chain links TRBV2 with TRBJ1-2; D remains unclear. This CDR3 comprises 13 residues. Germline lookup yields CDR1 SNHLY and CDR2 FYNNEI. The V gene lost 4 bases and the J gene lost 3 bases, with 9 bases spanning the gap. The CDR3 DNA reads TGTGCCAGCAGTGTTGGGGAGTACTATGGCTACACCTTC. Translating it yields CASSVGEYYGYTF.

The rearrangement joins TRBV13 to TRBJ2-1; TRBD2 is a possible D gene (5 bases). The germline V gene encodes CDR1 PRHDT and CDR2 FYEKMQ (reference sequence). V dropped 1 base and J dropped 7 bases, with 8 bases sitting between them. This CDR3 has 13 amino acids. CDR3 protein: CASSLETGNEQFF. For the CDR3, the DNA is TGTGCCAGCAGCTTAGAAACGGGGAATGAGCAGTTCTTC.

J is TRBJ2-1 and V is TRBV6-2 or TRBV6-3, with 12 bases fitting TRBD2. Trimming took 4 bases from V and 12 from J; bases not matched to a gene: 10. CDR3 length: 15 amino acids. The germline gives CDR1 MNHEY, CDR2 SVGEGT. CDR3 in amino acids: CASSFGQLAGGGQFF. DNA for the CDR3: TGTGCCAGCAGTTTCGGACAACTAGCGGGGGGTGGGCAGTTCTTC.

This rearrangement joins TRBV11-3 to TRBJ2-3, with D possibly TRBD2 on 6 matching bases. CDR3 length equals 15 residues. V was shortened by 0 bases and J by 0 bases, with 7 bases between the two germline ends. CDR1 is SGHNT and CDR2 is YENEEA in the germline V gene. The CDR3 here is CASSLDGTSTDTQYF. Here the CDR3 DNA reads TGTGCCAGCAGCTTAGACGGGACTAGCACAGATACGCAGTATTTT.

This chain links TRBV4-2 with TRBJ2-3; tentatively, D is TRBD2 (5 bases). This CDR3 region has 15 residues. Trimming stripped 0 bases from V and 3 bases from J, with 10 bases between. The germline gives CDR1 LGHNA, CDR2 YNFKEQ. CDR3 amino acids: CASSQEGRETDTQYF. In DNA form, the CDR3 reads TGTGCCAGCAGCCAAGAAGGTAGGGAGACAGATACGCAGTATTTT.

J is TRBJ1-2 and V is TRBV12-3 or TRBV12-4; D is unresolved. This CDR3 has 11 residues. Trimming removed 5 bases at V and 1 base at J, with 2 bases between. The CDR3 is CASSLNYGYTF. The CDR3 DNA reads TGTGCCAGCAGTCTTAACTATGGCTACACCTTC.

The J gene is TRBJ2-1, the V gene TRBV19; 13 bases fit TRBD2. The V gene's germline CDR1 is LNHDA and CDR2 SQIVND (reference sequence). V lost 3 bases, J lost 4 bases, and 6 bases stayed unmatched. The CDR3 has 17 residues. The DNA for the CDR3 is TGTGCCAGTAGTATTCTGGGGACTAGCGGGGAGTACAATGAGCAGTTCTTC. It specifies CASSILGTSGEYNEQFF.

The DNA for the CDR3 is TGTGCCAGCACCCAGGGACAGGCAGTCAATGAGCAGTTCTTC. It encodes CASTQGQAVNEQFF. The chain carries TRBV11-3 and TRBJ2-1, with 8 nucleotides matching TRBD1. The CDR3 runs to 14 residues. Germline CDR1 reads SGHNT; CDR2 reads YENEEA. Trimming at V came to 7 bases and at J to 6 bases, leaving 8 bases not matched to a gene.

CDR3 protein: CASSLADSSYEQYF. DNA for the CDR3: TGTGCCAGCAGCTTGGCGGACAGCTCCTACGAGCAGTACTTC. This chain joins TRBV5-4 and TRBJ2-7, with D perhaps matching TRBD1 (6 bases). V was shortened by 0 bases and J by 0 bases, with 7 bases between the two germline ends. There are 14 residues in the CDR3. The germline gives CDR1 SGHNT, CDR2 YYREEE (reference sequence).

This chain links TRBV30 with TRBJ2-3; 7 bases are shared with TRBD2. The germline CDR1 and CDR2 sequences are GTSNPN and SVGIG (reference sequence). V dropped 3 bases and J dropped 6; count of bases not matched to a gene: 12. The CDR3 spans 15 residues. CDR3 protein: CAWSVMGGGRDTQYF. The CDR3, as DNA: TGTGCCTGGAGCGTCATGGGGGGGGGAAGGGATACGCAGTATTTT.

This CDR3 is CATSDAGVKEGNEQFF. The CDR3 DNA sequence: TGTGCCACCAGTGATGCCGGGGTTAAGGAAGGCAATGAGCAGTTCTTC. This chain joins TRBV24-1 and TRBJ2-1; D perhaps matches TRBD2 (5 bases). The CDR3 contains 16 residues. From germline, CDR1 is KGHDR and CDR2 SFDVKD. V lost 3 bases to trimming and J lost 6 bases, with 17 bases between them.

This rearrangement joins TRBV20-1 to TRBJ2-5, with a tentative D call TRBD1 (6 bases). Trimming left V 3 bases short and J 1 base short, with 15 bases between. Germline V gene sequence: CDR1 DFQATT, CDR2 SNEGSKA (reference sequence). This CDR3 comprises 15 residues. The CDR3 here is CSASSHGTTQETQYF. CDR3 nucleotides: TGCAGTGCTAGTTCGCACGGGACAACCCAAGAGACCCAGTACTTC.

J is TRBJ1-3 and V is TRBV9; unclear D gene. Germline loops: CDR1 SGDLS, CDR2 YYNGEE. CDR3 length: 14 residues. Trimming took 5 bases from V and 3 from J, leaving 12 bases between them. The CDR3: CASSQEVVGNTIYF. Here the CDR3 DNA reads TGTGCCAGCAGTCAAGAGGTGGTTGGAAACACCATATATTTT.

The chain carries TRBV28 and TRBJ1-1, with 12 nucleotides matching TRBD1. Germline trimming cut 4 bases from V and 5 bases from J; bases unmatched to any gene: 20. CDR3 size: 20 residues. The germline gives CDR1 MDHEN, CDR2 SYDVKM. CDR3 loop: CASSYLSLQRDRGRRTEAFF. As DNA, the CDR3 is TGTGCCAGCAGTTACCTCTCACTACAGCGGGACAGGGGGCGTAGGACTGAAGCTTTCTTT.

The chain joins TRBV7-2 to TRBJ2-7; TRBD1 agrees at 10 bases. Germline V lookup: CDR1 SGHTA, CDR2 FQGNSA. Losses at the gene ends were 4 bases for V and 0 bases for J; bases not matched to a gene: 3. This CDR3 has 15 residues. DNA of the CDR3: TGTGCCAGCAGCTCCGGACAGGGGGGCTCCTACGAGCAGTACTTC. Protein sequence: CASSSGQGGSYEQYF. The full variable domain, completed using reference TRBV7-2 and TRBJ2-7, is GAGVSQSPSNKVTEKGKDVELRCDPISGHTALYWYRQSLGQGLEFLIYFQGNSAPDKSGLPSDRFSAERTGGSVSTLTIQRTQQEDSAVYLCASSSGQGGSYEQYFGPGTRLTVT.

The chain has TRBV5-1 and TRBJ1-3; maybe TRBD1 (5 bases). Per germline, CDR1 SGHRS and CDR2 YFSETQ. The CDR3 runs to 16 residues. The V and J ends lost 0 bases and 1 base respectively, with 11 bases between them. CDR3 protein: CASSLEPGGSGNTIYF. As DNA, the CDR3 is TGCGCCAGCAGCTTGGAACCGGGGGGTTCTGGAAACACCATATATTTT.